These T cell receptor beta chains were read from a single sample in a study of blood T cell repertoires in COVID-19. Profiling relied on immunoSEQ multiplex PCR, and the TCRdb table lists in-frame clones only, not all of them. The table has tens of thousands of clones, around nine tenths seen once; the top ten hold less than 3%. The sequenced sample consisted of peripheral blood. The receptors were gathered from a human donor in a cohort sampled during active COVID-19. The CDR3 runs from the conserved cysteine through the conserved F or W. D genes are given only for firm matches. Part of the rows lack a size; the others show once, few, many or a class for expanded clones.

V,J,D,size,CDR3,DNA
TRBV7-9,TRBJ1-3,NA,NA,CASSLTGSSGNTIYF,TGTGCCAGCAGCCTCACAGGGAGCTCTGGAAACACCATATATTTT
TRBV13,TRBJ2-7,NA,NA,CASSLRPEGDEQYF,TGTGCCAGCAGCTTAAGACCCGAGGGCGACGAGCAGTACTTC
TRBV21-1,TRBJ2-2,NA,NA,CASSKGGRRLNTGELFF,TGTGCCAGCAGCAAAGGGGGCCGGCGGTTGAACACCGGGGAGCTGTTTTTT
TRBV3-1/TRBV3-2,TRBJ1-5,NA,NA,CASSQDLGVNQPQHF,TGTGCCAGCAGCCAAGATCTCGGGGTAAACCAGCCCCAGCATTTT
TRBV6-6,TRBJ2-6,NA,NA,CASSPAEGIAGANVLTF,TGTGCCAGCAGTCCAGCGGAGGGGATAGCTGGGGCCAACGTCCTGACTTTC
TRBV6-5,TRBJ2-7,NA,NA,CASSTTGLNIYEQYF,TGTGCCAGCAGCACAACGGGACTGAATATCTACGAGCAGTACTTC
TRBV2,TRBJ1-2,TRBD1,NA,CASSEAGTGAGYTF,TGTGCCAGCAGTGAAGCTGGGACAGGGGCTGGCTACACCTTC
TRBV11-1,TRBJ2-3,TRBD2,NA,CASTEGNSGVKDTQYF,TGTGCCAGCACCGAGGGGAATAGCGGGGTAAAAGATACGCAGTATTTT
TRBV5-1,TRBJ2-5,TRBD2,once,CASSSSSSGGAPETQYF,TGCGCCAGCAGCTCCTCATCTAGCGGGGGGGCTCCAGAGACCCAGTACTTC
TRBV19,TRBJ1-6,TRBD1,NA,CASSVRDRRISNSPLHF,TGTGCCAGTAGCGTACGGGACAGGAGGATTTCAAATTCACCCCTCCACTTT
TRBV14,TRBJ1-1,TRBD1,NA,CASSHGTGGHTEAFF,TGTGCCAGCAGCCACGGGACAGGGGGCCACACTGAAGCTTTCTTT
TRBV5-5,TRBJ2-7,TRBD1,NA,CASSLRLRDRGDEQYF,TGTGCCAGCAGCTTGAGGCTTAGGGACAGGGGGGACGAGCAGTACTTC
TRBV14,TRBJ2-7,TRBD2,NA,CASSQVSGGSYEQYF,TGTGCCAGCAGCCAAGTGAGCGGGGGTTCCTACGAGCAGTACTTC
TRBV7-9,TRBJ1-2,TRBD1,NA,CASPGQGAGGYTF,TGTGCCTCTCCGGGACAGGGGGCAGGGGGCTACACCTTC
TRBV24-1,TRBJ2-1,TRBD1,NA,CATSGTGDYNEQFF,TGTGCCACCAGCGGGACAGGGGACTACAATGAGCAGTTCTTC
TRBV29-1,TRBJ1-3,TRBD1,NA,CSVVLDRGNTIYF,TGCAGCGTGGTCTTGGACAGGGGAAACACCATATATTTT
TRBV5-1,TRBJ1-2,NA,NA,CASSLVLGDGYTF,TGCGCCAGCAGCTTGGTTCTGGGAGATGGCTACACCTTC
TRBV30,TRBJ1-2,TRBD1,NA,CAWSRGQSYGYTF,TGTGCCTGGAGCCGGGGACAGAGCTATGGCTACACCTTC
TRBV2,TRBJ2-4,NA,NA,CASTLTDLAKNIQYF,TGTGCCAGCACCCTGACAGACCTAGCCAAAAACATTCAGTACTTC
TRBV7-2,TRBJ2-3,TRBD2,NA,CASSPGTKGLTQYF,TGTGCCAGCAGCCCCGGGACTAAAGGACTTACGCAGTATTTT
TRBV10-3,TRBJ1-1,NA,NA,CAISGGGTEAFF,TGTGCCATCAGTGGAGGGGGAACTGAAGCTTTCTTT
TRBV7-9,TRBJ1-1,TRBD1,NA,CASSRYRDRDTEAFF,TGTGCCAGCAGCCGATACCGGGACAGAGACACTGAAGCTTTCTTT
TRBV1,TRBJ1-2,NA,once,CTRQQSAYGYTF,TGCACCAGACAGCAGTCGGCCTATGGCTACACCTTC